These 20 T cell receptor beta chains were sequenced from one sample in a study of CD8 T cells in ankylosing spondylitis (TCRdb year 2017). Libraries were constructed by 5' RACE. The run used an Illumina HiSeq 2500. In TCRdb, the public reads were trimmed at Q25 with fastp and aligned with MiXCR, with productive beta chains retained. Every entry covers one CDR3 protein and lists the most common genes and DNA from its rows. The sample contains 50,000 to 65,000 distinct CDR3 sequences, 6.5% to 9% of them found a single time. The ten largest clones capture roughly 8% of the sample. The sample comprised blood, either unsorted or a sorted T cell fraction (not recorded which). The source is a female donor with ankylosing spondylitis or in good health (not recorded which).

This clonotype was recorded many times. CDR3 DNA sequence: TGTGCCAGCTCACCAACGGGGTATCTGTCGACAGATACGCAGTATTTT. Translating gives CASSPTGYLSTDTQYF. This rearrangement joins TRBV18 to TRBJ2-3; possible D gene TRBD2, 5 bases. The germline CDR1 and CDR2 sequences are KGHSH and LQKENI. The ends were cut back, 2 bases at V and 3 bases at J, with 15 bases in the middle. The CDR3 covers 16 residues. Full variable domain (missing parts from reference TRBV18 and TRBJ2-3): NAGVMQNPRHLVRRRGQEARLRCSPMKGHSHVYWYRQLPEEGLKFMVYLQKENIIDESGMPKERFSAEFPKEGPSILRIQQVVRGDSAAYFCASSPTGYLSTDTQYFGPGTRLTVL.

This clonotype was seen more than once but under ten times. V usage is TRBV11-2 and J usage is TRBJ2-7; maybe TRBD1 (5 bases). The CDR3 length is 16 residues. V lost 2 bases and J lost 3, with 17 bases in between. Looked up from germline, CDR1 is SGHAT and CDR2 is FQNNGV. CDR3 in DNA: TGTGCCAGCAGCTTAACTAACGCGCCAGGGCACTACGAGCAGTACGTC. This encodes CASSLTNAPGHYEQYV.

This clonotype showed up many times. CDR3 amino acids: CASSYKTGTNTDTQYF. The CDR3 DNA reads TGCGCCAGCAGCTACAAGACAGGGACGAACACAGATACGCAGTATTTT. V and J are TRBV5-1 and TRBJ2-3, with 7 positions matching TRBD1. The length of the CDR3 is 16 residues. Germline V CDR1 and CDR2: SGHRS, YFSETQ. After removal of 3 bases from V and 2 bases from J, the junction contained 9 bases not matched to a gene.

This clonotype was seen many times. J is TRBJ1-4 and V is TRBV11-2; 9 bases align to TRBD1. Germline trimming cut 7 bases from V and 4 bases from J; bases unmatched to any gene: 7. Germline assignment: CDR1 SGHAT and CDR2 FQNNGV. This CDR3 has 15 residues. This CDR3 reads CASTPMGQGNEKLFF. The CDR3 DNA reads TGTGCCAGCACTCCCATGGGACAGGGTAATGAAAAACTGTTTTTT.

This clonotype was recorded once. The CDR3: CASTGYNEQFF. The DNA of the CDR3 is TGTGCCAGTACAGGCTACAATGAGCAGTTCTTC. This sequence joins TRBV19 and TRBJ2-1, with D unclear. V was cut by 7 bases and J by 3 bases, with 4 bases left in between. Per the germline V gene, CDR1 is LNHDA and CDR2 is SQIVND (reference sequence). There are 11 residues in the CDR3.

V gene TRBV11-2 combines with J gene TRBJ2-4, with 9 bases fitting TRBD2. The CDR3 is 19 amino acids. Germline CDR1 SGHAT, CDR2 FQNNGV. With V trimmed by 3 bases and J by 0 bases, 12 bases remained unmatched. DNA for the CDR3: TGTGCCAGCAGCTTCTCCCTAGCGGGGTCAACCTTAGCCAAAAACATTCAGTACTTC. The encoded protein is CASSFSLAGSTLAKNIQYF.

The chain is built from TRBV11-2 and TRBJ2-1, with 10 bases lining up with TRBD2. CDR1 and CDR2 (germline): SGHAT, FQNNGV. This CDR3 has 17 residues. V trimming: 0 bases; J trimming: 2 bases; junction bases outside the gene matches: 4. The DNA for the CDR3 is TGTGCCAGCAGCTTAGACGGGCTAGCGGGGGCCTACAATGAGCAGTTCTTC. Encoded protein: CASSLDGLAGAYNEQFF.

The chain carries TRBV4-1 and TRBJ2-1; D remains unclear. The germline CDR1 and CDR2 sequences are MGHRA and YSYEKL. This CDR3 has 17 amino acids. With 1 base removed from V and 6 bases from J, the gap between germline ends came to 19 bases. CDR3 residues: CASSQGAAGIIANEQFF. In DNA, the CDR3 is TGCGCCAGCAGCCAAGGAGCCGCAGGTATCATCGCCAATGAGCAGTTCTTC.

This clonotype was seen many times. The CDR3 DNA reads TGTGCCACCAGCAGAGGAGGGATTGGGACAGTTTGGTCGGAAAACTATGGCTACACCTTC. Its translation is CATSRGGIGTVWSENYGYTF. The chain couples TRBV15 to TRBJ1-2, with 7 bases aligning to TRBD1. Germline values: CDR1 LNHNV, CDR2 YYDKDF (reference sequence). The CDR3 sequence is 20 residues long. J lost 2 bases, V lost 1 base, and 19 bases had no gene match.

This clonotype has at least ten counts. The chain employs TRBV20-1 and TRBJ2-3; D gene ambiguous. The CDR3 is 12 residues long. The V end was cut by 3 bases, the J end by 2 bases, with 6 bases between. Per the germline V gene, CDR1 is DFQATT and CDR2 is SNEGSKA (reference sequence). This CDR3 reads CSASHHTDTQYF. CDR3 DNA sequence: TGCAGTGCTAGCCATCACACAGATACGCAGTATTTT.

Ten or more counts support this clonotype. The V and J genes are TRBV9 and TRBJ2-1; 8 bases are a match to TRBD1. The CDR3 covers 14 residues. CDR1 is SGDLS, CDR2 YYNGEE, per germline. Trimming at V came to 0 bases and at J to 9 bases, leaving 5 bases not matched to a gene. The CDR3: CASSVVDRAAEQFF. CDR3 DNA: TGTGCCAGCAGCGTAGTGGACAGGGCGGCTGAGCAGTTCTTC.

The V call is TRBV11-3, the J call TRBJ1-1; the D is unclear. V lost 2 bases and J lost 10, with 14 bases in between. This CDR3 has 13 residues. Germline CDR1 and CDR2: SGHNT and YENEEA. CDR3 coding DNA: TGTGCCAGCAGCTTACAAAGGGAAGGAGGAGCTTTCTTT. It translates to CASSLQREGGAFF.

This clonotype has at least ten counts. The chain has TRBV10-3 and TRBJ1-2, with TRBD1 as a possible D gene (6 bases). The CDR3 totals 14 residues. Trimming removed 3 bases at V and 2 bases at J, with 10 bases between. The V gene's germline CDR1 is ENHRY and CDR2 SYGVKD. The CDR3 bases are TGTGCCATCAGTGACCCTGACAGGAACTATGGCTACACCTTC. This encodes CAISDPDRNYGYTF.

The table lists this clonotype with many counts. The gene calls are TRBV12-3 or TRBV12-4 and TRBJ1-3, with D hard to call. CDR3 size: 14 residues. Trimming took 3 bases from V and 2 from J, leaving 8 bases between them. The CDR3 sequence is CASSLMGTGNTIYF. The CDR3, as DNA: TGTGCCAGCAGTTTGATGGGAACTGGAAACACCATATATTTT.

This clonotype was recorded at least ten times. The chain combines TRBV24-1 with TRBJ2-1; possible D gene TRBD1, 6 bases. Germline-derived CDR1 and CDR2 are KGHDR and SFDVKD. With 7 bases removed from V and 5 bases from J, the gap between germline ends came to 14 bases. This CDR3 has 14 residues. CDR3 sequence (DNA): TGTGCCACCAGCGAACCGGGACAACACAATGAGCAGTTCTTC. Translated, it gives CATSEPGQHNEQFF.

This clonotype was counted at least ten times. The chain has TRBV20-1 and TRBJ2-5; TRBD2 might be the D (7 bases). The CDR3 consists of 16 residues. Germline lookup yields CDR1 DFQATT and CDR2 SNEGSKA (reference sequence). Trimming took 5 bases from V and 2 from J, leaving 21 bases between them. DNA of the CDR3: TGCAGTGCTTCGTTCGTCGCGGGGGCGTCACAAGAGACCCAGTACTTC. The encoded protein is CSASFVAGASQETQYF.

This clonotype was seen a handful of times. With a much larger clone just one base away, this may be a read error. The CDR3 loop reads CACSQREGQTSNSPLHF. CDR3 bases: TGTGCCTGCAGCCAGAGGGAAGGGCAAACCTCAAATTCACCCCTCCACTTT. The rearrangement joins TRBV3-2 to TRBJ1-6; the D segment call TRBD1 is taken from the table without a DNA check. TRBV3-2 is reported as a pseudogene. CDR3 length: 17 amino acids.

This chain links TRBV7-9 with TRBJ1-2; D is ambiguous. The CDR3 covers 15 residues. V lost 1 base, J lost 8 bases, and 17 bases lay in between. Germline assignment: CDR1 SEHNR and CDR2 FQNEAQ (reference sequence). CDR3 nucleotide sequence: TGTGCCAGCAGCTTAGGAGATAGGCTGGTAGGGGGCTACACCTTC. It yields the protein CASSLGDRLVGGYTF.

This clonotype has ten or more counts. The chain is built from TRBV5-1 and TRBJ1-5, with TRBD1 matching 9 bases. Trimming cost V 1 base and J 3 bases; bases outside gene matches: 2. Germline CDR1 and CDR2: SGHRS and YFSETQ. The CDR3 spans 15 residues. The CDR3 bases are TGCGCCAGCAGCTTGCGGACAGGGGTCAATCAGCCCCAGCATTTT. As protein: CASSLRTGVNQPQHF.

This clonotype was observed many times. This chain uses TRBV5-1 with TRBJ2-7; 8 bases align to TRBD2. V lost 0 bases to trimming and J lost 4 bases; unmatched junction nucleotides: 3. The CDR3 sequence is 14 residues long. CDR1 and CDR2 (germline): SGHRS, YFSETQ. CDR3 amino acids: CASSLGGGTYEQYF. The CDR3 DNA is TGCGCCAGCAGCTTGGGCGGGGGGACTTACGAGCAGTACTTC.